This TCR beta chain was recorded in a study of CD8 T cells in Susac syndrome. General study findings and limits: That the number of individuals in its TCR sequencing and HLA analysis was relatively small was acknowledged by the study.

Reverse transcription used roughly 0.45 to 1 ug RNA and random hexamers. TCRdb recomputed calls from the immunoSEQ multiplex PCR reads with MiXCR, one row per CDR3 protein. Among around 200,000 distinct CDR3 sequences listed, over 85% were seen once. A single count supports this clonotype. Its antigen is not identified. The sequenced material came from CD4+ T cells from PBMCs. The clonotype was recovered from a human donor in good health.

DNA for the CDR3: TGTGCCAGCACCGGAGGGACTCTTGAGACCCAGTACTTC. Protein: CASTGGTLETQYF. The chain has TRBV12-3 or TRBV12-4 and TRBJ2-5, with TRBD2 as a possible D gene (6 bases). V was trimmed by 7 bases and J by 5 bases, leaving 14 bases between them. This CDR3 contains 13 residues.